These 18 T cell receptor beta chains share one sample of origin, sequenced in a study of T cell responses to AZD1222 COVID-19 vaccine. The method was immunoSEQ multiplex PCR; TCRdb's version includes in-frame clones alone and lacks a portion of them. The profile covers about 120,000 clones, with more than 85% appearing a single time and 11% taken by the ten largest. The source material was peripheral blood, sampled on day 0 of MenACWY control vaccination. All receptors derive from an adult in good health.

The chain uses TRBV6-6 and TRBJ1-5; TRBD1 is a possible D gene (5 bases). V dropped 6 bases and J dropped 7 bases, with 7 bases sitting between them. The germline gives CDR1 MNHNY, CDR2 SVGAGI (reference sequence). This CDR3 is 11 amino acids long. This chain's CDR3 is CASSQGQPQHF. In DNA, the CDR3 is TGTGCCAGCAGCCAGGGACAGCCCCAGCATTTT.

The V and J genes are TRBV19 and TRBJ2-5, with 8 bases lining up with TRBD1. Germline V gives CDR1 LNHDA, CDR2 SQIVND (reference sequence). The CDR3 is 13 amino acids. With V trimmed by 4 bases and J by 4 bases, 2 bases remained unmatched. The CDR3 here is CASSTDRVETQYF. CDR3 nucleotides: TGTGCCAGTAGTACGGACAGGGTAGAGACCCAGTACTTC.

This chain connects TRBV9 to TRBJ2-3; TRBD2 aligns across 15 bases. The CDR3 runs 18 residues. The trim removed 0 bases at V and 2 bases at J, leaving 4 bases unmatched. Germline V gene lookup returns CDR1 SGDLS and CDR2 YYNGEE. This chain's CDR3 is CASSVGTSGRGHTDTQYF. CDR3 DNA sequence: TGTGCCAGCAGCGTAGGGACTAGCGGGAGGGGGCACACAGATACGCAGTATTTT.

V is TRBV7-2 and J is TRBJ1-5; D ambiguous. The germline gives CDR1 SGHTA, CDR2 FQGNSA. There are 12 residues in the CDR3. Deletions cut 8 bases from V and 4 bases from J, with 9 bases between. The CDR3 coding sequence is TGTGCCAGCCGGGCCGGTAATCAGCCCCAGCATTTT. It translates to CASRAGNQPQHF.

The chain joins TRBV7-2 to TRBJ1-6; D not certain. This CDR3 spans 15 amino acids. Germline lookup yields CDR1 SGHTA and CDR2 FQGNSA. V was cut by 1 base and J by 7 bases, with 11 bases left in between. CDR3 loop: CASSLDFYGNSPLHF. CDR3 nucleotide sequence: TGTGCCAGCAGCTTAGACTTTTACGGGAATTCACCCCTCCACTTT.

The chain uses TRBV20-1 and TRBJ2-7, with 7 positions matching TRBD2. The CDR3 is 11 amino acids. V shed 4 bases, J shed 3 bases, and the junction held 0 bases outside the gene matches. The germline V gene has CDR1 DFQATT and CDR2 SNEGSKA (reference sequence). CDR3 DNA sequence: TGCAGTGCTACTAGCGGCTACGAGCAGTACTTC. Translation: CSATSGYEQYF.

V usage is TRBV7-2 and J usage is TRBJ2-2; TRBD2 aligns across 8 bases. CDR1 SGHTA and CDR2 FQGNSA come from the germline V gene. J gave up 4 bases and V 5 bases, and 3 bases lay outside the gene matches. The CDR3 has 14 residues. CDR3: CASSLSGTTGELFF. CDR3 DNA sequence: TGTGCCAGCAGCCTTAGCGGGACCACCGGGGAGCTGTTTTTT.

The chain joins TRBV27 to TRBJ2-7; D might be TRBD2 (6 bases). The CDR3 consists of 14 residues. The germline CDR1 and CDR2 sequences are MNHEY and SMNVEV (reference sequence). V shed 8 bases and J shed 0 bases, with 14 bases lying between them. CDR3: CASHTGGTSYEQYF. In nucleotides, the CDR3 is TGTGCCAGCCATACCGGGGGAACCTCCTACGAGCAGTACTTC.

This clone was counted between two and nine times. The genes are TRBV3-1 (or the pseudogene TRBV3-2) and TRBJ1-4, with no clear D. CDR3 length equals 16 residues. CDR1 and CDR2 (germline): LGHDT, YNNKEL (reference sequence). Trimming removed 1 base from V and 4 bases from J, with 13 bases in between. The CDR3 DNA follows: TGTGCCAGCAGCCAAGTCTTGGGAGTTAATAATGAAAAACTGTTTTTT. Its translation is CASSQVLGVNNEKLFF.

The chain employs TRBV4-3 and TRBJ2-1, with 9 bases lining up with TRBD2. The CDR3 covers 15 residues. Germline loops: CDR1 LGHNA, CDR2 YSLEER. Losses at the gene ends were 8 bases for V and 8 bases for J; bases not matched to a gene: 13. The chain's CDR3 is CASGVEGGRADEQFF. For the CDR3, the DNA is TGCGCCAGCGGGGTGGAGGGCGGGAGGGCAGATGAGCAGTTCTTC.

V and J are TRBV7-2 and TRBJ1-1; no clear D gene. In germline, CDR1 is SGHTA, CDR2 FQGNSA. The CDR3 totals 12 residues. V lost 5 bases and J lost 1, with 5 bases in between. The CDR3 loop is CASSVTNTEAFF. CDR3 in DNA: TGTGCCAGCAGCGTCACGAACACTGAAGCTTTCTTT.

The chain links TRBV19 to TRBJ1-2; tentatively, D is TRBD1 (5 bases). This CDR3 spans 14 amino acids. Per the germline V gene, CDR1 is LNHDA and CDR2 is SQIVND (reference sequence). Trimming pared 5 bases from V and 4 bases from J, leaving 14 bases between. For the CDR3, the DNA is TGTGCCAGTAGTCCCAGTAGGGGAGGCTATGGCTACACCTTC. Its protein is CASSPSRGGYGYTF.

The V call is TRBV5-1, the J call TRBJ2-7; D is perhaps TRBD2 (6 bases). Germline V CDR1 and CDR2: SGHRS, YFSETQ. This CDR3 has 14 residues. V was cut by 4 bases and J by 3 bases, with 14 bases left in between. In DNA, the CDR3 is TGCGCCAGCAGCCCGGGGACTGAAGGCTACGAGCAGTACTTC. This codes for CASSPGTEGYEQYF.

A word on this clone: The same CDR3 arises from other DNA sequences in this sample as well. The chain is built from TRBV30 and TRBJ1-1; D not resolved. The CDR3 length is 11 residues. V lost 3 bases, J lost 8 bases, and 10 bases lay in between. Germline V CDR1 and CDR2: GTSNPN, SVGIG (reference sequence). CDR3: CAWSPTREAFF. CDR3 nucleotide sequence: TGTGCCTGGAGCCCCACCCGGGAAGCTTTCTTT.

This clone was seen more than once but under ten times. The same CDR3 can be traced to other DNA sequences in this sample. V gene TRBV7-2 combines with J gene TRBJ1-5; D is unclear. In germline, CDR1 is SGHTA, CDR2 FQGNSA. The CDR3 runs 13 residues. V lost 1 base, J lost 5 bases, and 6 bases lay in between. The CDR3 is CASSLGRDQPQHF. CDR3 DNA: TGTGCCAGCAGCTTAGGCAGAGATCAGCCCCAGCATTTT.

The chain carries TRBV5-6 and TRBJ2-1; unclear D gene. V was clipped by 4 bases and J by 5 bases, with 13 bases between them. The CDR3 spans 14 residues. CDR1 SGHDT and CDR2 YYEEEE come from the germline V gene. Here the CDR3 reads CASSPVPGNNEQFF. In nucleotides, the CDR3 is TGTGCCAGCAGCCCGGTGCCGGGCAACAATGAGCAGTTCTTC. The variable domain in full, with the rest retrieved from reference TRBV5-6 and TRBJ2-1, is DAGVTQSPTHLIKTRGQQVTLRCSPKSGHDTVSWYQQALGQGPQFIFQYYEEEERQRGNFPDRFSGHQFPNYSSELNVNALLLGDSALYLCASSPVPGNNEQFFGPGTRLTVL.

This chain links TRBV5-5 with TRBJ1-4; D remains unclear. Deletions cut 4 bases from V and 5 bases from J, with 9 bases between. CDR1 is SGHKS and CDR2 is YYEKEE in the germline V gene (reference sequence). There are 13 residues in the CDR3. CDR3 DNA: TGTGCCAGCAGCCCATTTACGAATGAAAAACTGTTTTTT. It is translated as CASSPFTNEKLFF.

The chain is built from TRBV7-2 and TRBJ2-1; D may be TRBD1 (6 bases). Trimming cost V 1 base and J 9 bases, with 16 bases left between them. Germline CDR1 is SGHTA and CDR2 is FQGNSA. This CDR3 contains 15 residues. The CDR3 region has the DNA TGTGCCAGCAGCTTAGTTCTGGGGGCGCAGATTGAGCAGTTCTTC. Its translation is CASSLVLGAQIEQFF.